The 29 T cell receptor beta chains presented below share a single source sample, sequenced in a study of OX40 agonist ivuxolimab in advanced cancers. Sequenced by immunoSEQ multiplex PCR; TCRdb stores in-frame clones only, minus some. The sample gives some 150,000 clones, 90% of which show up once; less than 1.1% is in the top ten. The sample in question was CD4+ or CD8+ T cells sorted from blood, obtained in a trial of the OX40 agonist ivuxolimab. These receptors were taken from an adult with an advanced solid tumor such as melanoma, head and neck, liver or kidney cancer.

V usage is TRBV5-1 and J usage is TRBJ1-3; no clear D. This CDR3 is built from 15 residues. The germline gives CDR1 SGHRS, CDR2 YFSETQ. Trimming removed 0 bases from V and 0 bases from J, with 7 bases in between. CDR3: CASSLGLASGNTIYF. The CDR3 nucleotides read TGCGCCAGCAGCTTGGGACTGGCCTCTGGAAACACCATATATTTT.

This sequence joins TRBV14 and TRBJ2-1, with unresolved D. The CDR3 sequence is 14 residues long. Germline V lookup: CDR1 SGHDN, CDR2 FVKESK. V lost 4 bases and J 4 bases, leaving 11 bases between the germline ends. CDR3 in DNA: TGTGCCAGCAGCCCCCCTGGACCATACAATGAGCAGTTCTTC. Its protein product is CASSPPGPYNEQFF.

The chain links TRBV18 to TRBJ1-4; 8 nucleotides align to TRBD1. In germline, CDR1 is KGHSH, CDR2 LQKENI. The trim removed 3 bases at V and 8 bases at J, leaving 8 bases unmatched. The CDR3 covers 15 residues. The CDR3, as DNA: TGTGCCAGCTCACCCCTGACAGGGGTCGAGGAAAAACTGTTTTTT. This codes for CASSPLTGVEEKLFF.

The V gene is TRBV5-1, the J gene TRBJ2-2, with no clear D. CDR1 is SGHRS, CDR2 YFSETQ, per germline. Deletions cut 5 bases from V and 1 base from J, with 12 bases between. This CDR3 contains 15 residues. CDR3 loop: CASRRVPLNTGELFF. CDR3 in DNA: TGCGCCAGCAGACGTGTCCCCTTGAACACCGGGGAGCTGTTTTTT.

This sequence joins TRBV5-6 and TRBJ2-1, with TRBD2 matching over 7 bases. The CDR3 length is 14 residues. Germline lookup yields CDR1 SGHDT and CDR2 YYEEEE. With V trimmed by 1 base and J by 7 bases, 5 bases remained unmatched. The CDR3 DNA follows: TGTGCCAGCAGCTTGAGAACGCGGGGGAATGAGCAGTTCTTC. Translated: CASSLRTRGNEQFF.

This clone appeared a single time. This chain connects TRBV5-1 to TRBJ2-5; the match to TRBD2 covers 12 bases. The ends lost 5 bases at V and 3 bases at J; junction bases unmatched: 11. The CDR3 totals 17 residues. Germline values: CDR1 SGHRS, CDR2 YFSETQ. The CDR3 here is CASRKPSSGRAEETQYF. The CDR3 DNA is TGCGCCAGCAGGAAGCCATCTAGCGGGAGGGCCGAAGAGACCCAGTACTTC. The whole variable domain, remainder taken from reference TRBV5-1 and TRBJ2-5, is KAGVTQTPRYLIKTRGQQVTLSCSPISGHRSVSWYQQTPGQGLQFLFEYFSETQRNKGNFPGRFSGRQFSNSRSEMNVSTLELGDSALYLCASRKPSSGRAEETQYFGPGTRLLVL.

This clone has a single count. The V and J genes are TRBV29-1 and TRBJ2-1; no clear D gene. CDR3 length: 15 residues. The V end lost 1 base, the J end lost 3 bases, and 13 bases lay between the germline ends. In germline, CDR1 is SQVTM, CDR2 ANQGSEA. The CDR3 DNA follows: TGCAGCGTTGAAGGTGACTCTCCAGTCTACAATGAGCAGTTCTTC. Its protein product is CSVEGDSPVYNEQFF.

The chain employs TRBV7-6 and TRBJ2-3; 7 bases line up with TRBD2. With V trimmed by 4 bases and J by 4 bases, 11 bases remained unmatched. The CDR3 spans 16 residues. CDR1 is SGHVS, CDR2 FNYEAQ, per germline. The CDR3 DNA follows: TGTGCCAGCAGCTGGGGGGGTAAGTCGGGTGCAGATACGCAGTATTTT. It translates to CASSWGGKSGADTQYF.

The CDR3 DNA reads TGTGCCAGCAGTGCACATGGGGGGGCTCGGACTGAAGCTTTCTTT. Its protein is CASSAHGGARTEAFF. The V gene is TRBV28, the J gene TRBJ1-1; tentatively, D is TRBD1 (6 bases). Germline V gene sequence: CDR1 MDHEN, CDR2 SYDVKM. This CDR3 is 15 amino acids long. The ends were cut back, 5 bases at V and 5 bases at J, with 18 bases in the middle.

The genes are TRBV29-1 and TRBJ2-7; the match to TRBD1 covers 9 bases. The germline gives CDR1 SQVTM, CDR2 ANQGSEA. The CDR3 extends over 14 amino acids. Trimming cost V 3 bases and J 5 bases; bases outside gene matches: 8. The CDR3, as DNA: TGCAGCGTTGACCGGACAGGGGAATCAAACGAGCAGTACTTC. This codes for CSVDRTGESNEQYF.

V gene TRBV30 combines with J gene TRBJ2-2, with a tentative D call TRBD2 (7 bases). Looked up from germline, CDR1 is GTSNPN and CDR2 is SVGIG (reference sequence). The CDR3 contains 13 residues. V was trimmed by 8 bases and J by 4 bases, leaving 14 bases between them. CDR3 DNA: TGTGCCCGGACCGGGGGGCGCACCGGGGAGCTGTTTTTT. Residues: CARTGGRTGELFF. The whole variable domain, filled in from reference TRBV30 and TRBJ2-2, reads SQTIHQWPATLVQPVGSPLSLECTVEGTSNPNLYWYRQAAGRGLQLLFYSVGIGQISSEVPQNLSASRPQDRQFILSSKKLLLSDSGFYLCARTGGRTGELFFGEGSRLTVL.

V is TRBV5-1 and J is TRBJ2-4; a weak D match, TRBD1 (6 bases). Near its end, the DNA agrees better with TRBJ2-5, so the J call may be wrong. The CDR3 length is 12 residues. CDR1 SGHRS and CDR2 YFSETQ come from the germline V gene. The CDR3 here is CASSLPGATQYF. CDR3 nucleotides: TGCGCCAGCAGCTTGCCAGGGGCGACCCAGTACTTC.

DNA of the CDR3: TGCGCCAGCAGTGGGACGTCGAACACCGGGGAGCTGTTTTTT. Translation: CASSGTSNTGELFF. The chain couples TRBV5-1 to TRBJ2-2; D possibly matches TRBD1 or TRBD2 (5 bases each). V was cut by 5 bases and J by 0 bases, with 8 bases left in between. The CDR3 runs 14 residues. Per the germline V gene, CDR1 is SGHRS and CDR2 is YFSETQ. Together with reference TRBV5-1 and TRBJ2-2, the CDR3 gives the full variable domain: KAGVTQTPRYLIKTRGQQVTLSCSPISGHRSVSWYQQTPGQGLQFLFEYFSETQRNKGNFPGRFSGRQFSNSRSEMNVSTLELGDSALYLCASSGTSNTGELFFGEGSRLTVL.

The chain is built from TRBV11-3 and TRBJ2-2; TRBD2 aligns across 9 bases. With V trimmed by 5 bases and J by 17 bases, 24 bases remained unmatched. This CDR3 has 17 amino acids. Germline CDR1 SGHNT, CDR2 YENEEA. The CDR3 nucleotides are TGTGCCAGCAGCCTACCGGGGCTAGCGGGAAAGAGCCGGGGAGCCTTTTTT. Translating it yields CASSLPGLAGKSRGAFF.

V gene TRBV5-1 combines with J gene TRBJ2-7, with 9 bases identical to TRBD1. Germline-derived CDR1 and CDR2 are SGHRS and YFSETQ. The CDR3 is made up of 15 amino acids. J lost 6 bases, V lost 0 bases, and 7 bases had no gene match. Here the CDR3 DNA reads TGCGCCAGCAGCTTGGAAACAGGGGGCGCGTCCGAGCAGTACTTC. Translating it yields CASSLETGGASEQYF.

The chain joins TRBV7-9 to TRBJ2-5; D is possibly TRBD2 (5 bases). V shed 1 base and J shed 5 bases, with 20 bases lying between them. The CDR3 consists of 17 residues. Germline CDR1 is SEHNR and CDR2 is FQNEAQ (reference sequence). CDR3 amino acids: CASSLEVGHRGRETQYF. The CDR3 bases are TGTGCCAGCAGCTTAGAAGTGGGCCATCGGGGTAGGGAGACCCAGTACTTC.

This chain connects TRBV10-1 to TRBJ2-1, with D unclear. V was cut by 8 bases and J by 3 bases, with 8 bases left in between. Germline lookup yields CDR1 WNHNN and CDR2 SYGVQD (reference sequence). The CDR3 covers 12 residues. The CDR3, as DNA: TGCGCCAGCGGGATGTACTACAATGAGCAGTTCTTC. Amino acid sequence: CASGMYYNEQFF.

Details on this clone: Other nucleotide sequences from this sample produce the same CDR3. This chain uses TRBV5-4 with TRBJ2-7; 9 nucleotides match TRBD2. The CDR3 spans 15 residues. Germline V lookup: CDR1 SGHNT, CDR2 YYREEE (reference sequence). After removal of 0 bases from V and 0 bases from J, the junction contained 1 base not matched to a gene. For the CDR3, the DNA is TGTGCCAGCAGCTTGGTTAGCGGGAGCTCCTACGAGCAGTACTTC. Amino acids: CASSLVSGSSYEQYF.

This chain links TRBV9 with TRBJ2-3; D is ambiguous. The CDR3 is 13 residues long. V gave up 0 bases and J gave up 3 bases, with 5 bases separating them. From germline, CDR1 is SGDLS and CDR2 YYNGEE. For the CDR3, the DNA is TGTGCCAGCAGCGTAGCTCATACAGATACGCAGTATTTT. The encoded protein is CASSVAHTDTQYF.

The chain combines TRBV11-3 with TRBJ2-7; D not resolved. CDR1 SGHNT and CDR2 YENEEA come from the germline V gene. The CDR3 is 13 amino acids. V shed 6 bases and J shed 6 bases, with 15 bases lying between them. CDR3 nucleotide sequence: TGTGCCAGCAGTTCAACGCGGAGAGGCGAGCAGTACTTC. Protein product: CASSSTRRGEQYF.

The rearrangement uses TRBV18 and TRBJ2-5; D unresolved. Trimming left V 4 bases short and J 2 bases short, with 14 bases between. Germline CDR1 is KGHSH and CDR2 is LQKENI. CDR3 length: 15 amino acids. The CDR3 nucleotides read TGTGCCAGCTCACTACTCACAGCCACGCAAGAGACCCAGTACTTC. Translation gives CASSLLTATQETQYF.

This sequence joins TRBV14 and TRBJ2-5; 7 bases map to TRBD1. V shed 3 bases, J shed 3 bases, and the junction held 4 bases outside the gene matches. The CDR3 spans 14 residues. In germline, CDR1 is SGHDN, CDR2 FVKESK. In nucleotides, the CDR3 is TGTGCCAGCAGCCAGCTGCAGGGGGAAGAGACCCAGTACTTC. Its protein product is CASSQLQGEETQYF.

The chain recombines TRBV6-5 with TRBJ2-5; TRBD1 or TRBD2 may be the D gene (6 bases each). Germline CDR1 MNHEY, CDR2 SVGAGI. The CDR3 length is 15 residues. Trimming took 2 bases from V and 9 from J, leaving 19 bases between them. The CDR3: CASSYNTGAWRAQYF. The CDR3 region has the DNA TGTGCCAGCAGTTACAATACGGGGGCTTGGAGGGCCCAGTACTTC.

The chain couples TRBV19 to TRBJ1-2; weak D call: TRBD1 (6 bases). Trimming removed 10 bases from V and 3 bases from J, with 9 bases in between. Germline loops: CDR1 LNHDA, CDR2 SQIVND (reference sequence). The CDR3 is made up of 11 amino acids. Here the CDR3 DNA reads TGTGCCACCAACAGGGACTATGGCTACACCTTC. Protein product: CATNRDYGYTF.

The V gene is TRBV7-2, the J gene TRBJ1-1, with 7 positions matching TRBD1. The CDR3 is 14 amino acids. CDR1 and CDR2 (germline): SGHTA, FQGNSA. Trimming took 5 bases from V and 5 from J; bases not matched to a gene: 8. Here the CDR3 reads CASSGRQGTTEAFF. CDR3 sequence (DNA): TGTGCCAGCAGCGGCCGACAGGGTACTACTGAAGCTTTCTTT.

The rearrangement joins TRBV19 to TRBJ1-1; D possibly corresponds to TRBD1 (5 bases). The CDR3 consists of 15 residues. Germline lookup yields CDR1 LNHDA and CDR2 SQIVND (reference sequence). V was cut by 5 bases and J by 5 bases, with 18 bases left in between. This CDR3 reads CASSGRGGVRTEAFF. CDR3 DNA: TGTGCCAGTAGTGGGCGGGGGGGTGTGCGGACTGAAGCTTTCTTT.

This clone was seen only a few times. CDR3 protein: CASHDRGEGYTF. Written as DNA, the CDR3 is TGTGCCAGCCACGACAGGGGCGAGGGCTACACCTTC. This sequence joins TRBV9 and TRBJ1-2, with TRBD1 matching over 8 bases. The CDR3 spans 12 residues. Germline V gives CDR1 SGDLS, CDR2 YYNGEE. Trimming at V came to 7 bases and at J to 8 bases, leaving 7 bases not matched to a gene.

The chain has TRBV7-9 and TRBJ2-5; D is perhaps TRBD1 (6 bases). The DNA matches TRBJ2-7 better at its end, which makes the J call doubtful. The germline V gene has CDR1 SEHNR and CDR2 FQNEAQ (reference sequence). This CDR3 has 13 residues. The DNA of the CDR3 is TGTGCCAGCAGCTTCGGACAGATCTACGAGCAGTACTTC. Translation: CASSFGQIYEQYF.

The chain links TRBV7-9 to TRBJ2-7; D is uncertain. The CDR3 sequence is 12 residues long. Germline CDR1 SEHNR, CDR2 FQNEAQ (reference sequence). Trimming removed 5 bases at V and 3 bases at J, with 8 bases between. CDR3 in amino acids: CASSPIYYEQYF. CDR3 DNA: TGTGCCAGCAGCCCTATTTACTACGAGCAGTACTTC.